The source of this T cell receptor (beta chain) is a study of OX40 agonist ivuxolimab in advanced cancers. On this clone: The junction differs from germline at one of its ends, possibly a read error.

Libraries were prepared by immunoSEQ multiplex PCR; TCRdb keeps only in-frame clonotypes and omits some of them. This sample has tens of thousands of clones, with approximately 81% found just once. Here the sequenced sample was CD4+ or CD8+ T cells sorted from blood, taken in a trial of the OX40 agonist ivuxolimab. This TCR was sampled from an adult with an advanced solid tumor such as melanoma, head and neck, liver or kidney cancer.

The CDR3 protein is CASSGWAESSYELYF. In DNA form, the CDR3 reads TGTGCCAGCAGCGGGTGGGCGGAAAGCTCCTACGAGCTGTACTTC. This sequence joins TRBV5-4 and TRBJ2-7; D call uncertain. The length of the CDR3 is 15 residues. In germline, CDR1 is SGHNT, CDR2 YYREEE (reference sequence).